A selection of T cell receptor beta chains follows, all from one sample in a study of CD8 T cells in Susac syndrome. MiXCR, run by TCRdb on the immunoSEQ multiplex PCR reads, gives a single entry per CDR3 protein. The data hold around 280,000 distinct CDR3 sequences, with 80% to 90% observed a single time. The sample consisted of CD8+ T cells from PBMCs. The source of these receptors is a human donor with multiple sclerosis. Each CDR3 is given with its conserved first and last residue. A D gene is named only where the DNA matches it firmly. The size of a clone is reported for some rows only, either as once, few or many, or as a class for expanded clones.

>TRBV21-1|-|TRBJ1-5|few
TGTGCCAGCAGCATACAGGGAAACAATCAGCCCCAGCATTTT
CASSIQGNNQPQHF
>TRBV11-2|TRBD1|TRBJ1-6|-
TGTGCCAGCAGCTCGTGGACAGGATGGGGGAGCTCCTATAATTCACCCCTCCACTTT
CASSSWTGWGSSYNSPLHF
>TRBV6-5|-|TRBJ2-3|-
TGTGCCAGCAGTTACTCTGGGGGCTCCACCACAGATACGCAGTATTTT
CASSYSGGSTTDTQYF
>TRBV2|TRBD2|TRBJ2-5|few
TGTGCCAGCAGTGGGGGACTAGAAGGCGAGCGGGAGACCCAGTACTTC
CASSGGLEGERETQYF
>TRBV19|-|TRBJ2-7|few
TGTGCCAGTAGTAAAGGCGGAGCCTACGAGCAGTACTTC
CASSKGGAYEQYF
>TRBV11-3|-|TRBJ2-1|-
TGTGCCAGCAGCCTTAGTGAAGGGGCGGATTACAATGAGCAGTTCTTC
CASSLSEGADYNEQFF
>TRBV6-6|-|TRBJ2-4|-
TGTGCCAGCAGTTACCTCGGGGAGGCGGCGTCCATTCAGTACTTC
CASSYLGEAASIQYF
>TRBV7-9|TRBD2|TRBJ2-1|once
TGTGCCAGCAGCTTAGGGGGTAGCGGGAGATCCGTGTCCTACAATGAGCAGTTCTTC
CASSLGGSGRSVSYNEQFF
>TRBV5-6|-|TRBJ2-1|-
TGTGCCAGCAGCTTGGAACTGAGCTCCTACAATGAGCAGTTCTTC
CASSLELSSYNEQFF
>TRBV27|TRBD2|TRBJ2-3|-
TGTGCCAGCAGTCAAAGGACTAGCGGGAGGGATACGCAGTATTTT
CASSQRTSGRDTQYF
>TRBV28|TRBD2|TRBJ2-1|-
TGTGCCAGCAGTACTTGGCGGGAGGTCTACAATGAGCAGTTCTTC
CASSTWREVYNEQFF
>TRBV27|-|TRBJ2-7|-
TGTGCCAGCAGTTATATAGGGGGTTCAACCTACGAGCAGTACTTC
CASSYIGGSTYEQYF
>TRBV27|-|TRBJ2-7|-
TGTGCCAGCAGTTTACACAGGGCCTACGAGCAGTACTTC
CASSLHRAYEQYF
>TRBV7-8|-|TRBJ2-1|-
TGTGCCAGCAGTGAGTCGGGGAGCTCCTACAATGAGCAGTTCTTC
CASSESGSSYNEQFF
>TRBV30|TRBD2|TRBJ2-4|-
TGTGCCTGGAGGGGTTTGGGCGGGAGAGAAAACATTCAGTACTTC
CAWRGLGGRENIQYF
>TRBV28|-|TRBJ1-1|-
TGTGCCAGCAGTTATTTAGACACTGAAGCTTTCTTT
CASSYLDTEAFF
>TRBV5-4|-|TRBJ2-3|-
TGTGCCAGCAGCTTTGATGGGAATACGCAGTATTTT
CASSFDGNTQYF
>TRBV7-9|TRBD2|TRBJ2-3|-
TGTGCCAGCAGCTTCTGGCTAGCGGCAGATACGCAGTATTTT
CASSFWLAADTQYF
>TRBV27|-|TRBJ2-3|few
TGTGCCAGCAGTTTAGGGGGACTCAACACAGATACGCAGTATTTT
CASSLGGLNTDTQYF
>TRBV24-1|-|TRBJ1-2|-
TGTGCCACCAGTGATAGACAGTCGAATGGCTACACCTTC
CATSDRQSNGYTF
>TRBV9|TRBD1|TRBJ1-4|-
TGTGCCAGCAGCGCCCGGACAGGGGAAGGGGAAAAACTGTTTTTT
CASSARTGEGEKLFF
>TRBV7-8|TRBD1|TRBJ1-5|-
TGTGCCAGCAGCTCGGGCAGGGGGCGCCCAAATCAGCCCCAGCATTTT
CASSSGRGRPNQPQHF
>TRBV6-4|-|TRBJ2-5|-
TGTGCCAGCTCCAAGGGGCCTCAAGAGACCCAGTACTTC
CASSKGPQETQYF
>TRBV5-6|TRBD2|TRBJ2-1|-
TGTGCCAGCAGCCAGCGGGACTACAATGAGCAGTTCTTC
CASSQRDYNEQFF
>TRBV20-1|-|TRBJ1-4|once
TGCAGTGCTCGGGCACCGGGACGTAGTAATGAAAAACTGTTTTTT
CSARAPGRSNEKLFF
>TRBV20-1|TRBD1|TRBJ2-2|-
TGCAGTGCTGGAAACAGGGGCCCTGGCAGCCAGAACACCGGGGAGCTGTTTTTT
CSAGNRGPGSQNTGELFF
>TRBV27|-|TRBJ1-2|-
TGTGCCAGCAGTTTGGGGCAGCCTAACTATGGCTACACCTTC
CASSLGQPNYGYTF
>TRBV6-5|-|TRBJ2-3|-
TGTGCCAGCAGTTACTCGAGTGGGGAGTGGGCAGATACGCAGTATTTT
CASSYSSGEWADTQYF
>TRBV16|-|TRBJ1-1|-
TGTGCCAGCAGCCAATCTACAGGATCCACTGAAGCTTTCTTT
CASSQSTGSTEAFF
>TRBV27|-|TRBJ2-4|-
TGTGCCAGCAGTCAAAGGACTGAAAAAAACATTCAGTACTTC
CASSQRTEKNIQYF
>TRBV28|-|TRBJ2-7|-
TGTGCCAGCAGTTTAGGGTCCAGGGAGCCCTATCCCTACGAGCAGTACTTC
CASSLGSREPYPYEQYF
>TRBV5-1|-|TRBJ1-5|-
TGCGCCAGCAGCCTCTCGGGCAGGGACAATCAGCCCCAGCATTTT
CASSLSGRDNQPQHF
>TRBV7-2|TRBD2|TRBJ2-1|-
TGTGCCAGCAGCTTAGGTGGGGGGGAATTCTTC
CASSLGGGEFF
>TRBV29-1|TRBD2|TRBJ2-5|-
TGCAGCGTTGAAGAGGGACTAGCGGAAGAGACCCAGTACTTC
CSVEEGLAEETQYF
>TRBV2|-|TRBJ1-3|-
TGTGCCAGCAGTGAATGGGCATTAGACTCTGAAAACACCATATATTTT
CASSEWALDSENTIYF
>TRBV13|-|TRBJ2-7|-
TGTGCCAGCAGGGGTAGCGCCTACGAGCAGTACTTC
CASRGSAYEQYF
>TRBV6-1|TRBD2|TRBJ2-3|-
TGTGCCAGCAGGGGGTTAGCGGGTCCTGCCACAGATACGCAGTATTTT
CASRGLAGPATDTQYF
>TRBV21-1|-|TRBJ2-5|-
TGTGCCAGCATCAAGAGCGGGAGGCCCCCGGGGACCCAGTACTTC
CASIKSGRPPGTQYF
>TRBV28|-|TRBJ2-3|-
TGTGCCAGCCTAGGAGCGGCTAGCACAGATACGCAGTATTTT
CASLGAASTDTQYF
>TRBV28|TRBD1|TRBJ1-4|-
TGTGCCAGCAGTCCGTGGGACAGGGCTCGGGAAAAACTGTTTTTT
CASSPWDRAREKLFF
>TRBV23-1|-|TRBJ2-5|-
TGCGCCAGCAGTCAACAATTCCGGACCAGGGGAGAGACCCAGTACTTC
CASSQQFRTRGETQYF
>TRBV6-5|TRBD1|TRBJ1-4|-
TGTGCCAGCAGTAACGACAGGGGGCGAGGTGAAAAACTGTTTTTT
CASSNDRGRGEKLFF
>TRBV7-9|-|TRBJ1-4|-
TGTGCCAGCAGCATAGAGAAGGGACTGTTTTTT
CASSIEKGLFF
>TRBV11-2|-|TRBJ2-5|-
TGTGCCAGCAATCTATGGAGGGACGAGACCCAGTACTTC
CASNLWRDETQYF
>TRBV19|TRBD1|TRBJ2-3|-
TGTGCCAGTAGTATCCAGACAGGGGCCACAGATACGCAGTATTTT
CASSIQTGATDTQYF
>TRBV6-6|TRBD2|TRBJ2-3|-
TGTGCCAGCACCCGAGCGGGAGAGGCGGATACGCAGTATTTT
CASTRAGEADTQYF
>TRBV2|-|TRBJ2-7|-
TGTGCCAGCAGTGCAATCCTCCCTTCGAGGGGCCTCTACGAGCAGTACTTC
CASSAILPSRGLYEQYF
>TRBV5-1|-|TRBJ2-1|-
TGCGCCAGCTCCTCGTCGAAGAGCTCCTACAATGAGCAGTTCTTC
CASSSSKSSYNEQFF
>TRBV13|TRBD2|TRBJ2-7|-
TGTGCCAGCAGCATTCGCCTAGCGGGTGAGCAGTACTTC
CASSIRLAGEQYF
>TRBV10-3|-|TRBJ2-2|-
TGTGCCACCATCGAAGGTACCGGGGAGCTGTTTTTT
CATIEGTGELFF
>TRBV7-9|TRBD2|TRBJ2-3|-
TGTGCCAGCAGCCCAGAGGCGGGGGGCACAGATACGCAGTATTTT
CASSPEAGGTDTQYF
>TRBV11-2|-|TRBJ2-1|-
TGTGCCAGCAGCTTAGATAGCGTGAATGAGCAGTTCTTC
CASSLDSVNEQFF
>TRBV3-1|TRBD2|TRBJ2-1|-
TGTGCCAGCAGCCAGTTAGCGGGATTCTCCTACAATGAGCAGTTCTTC
CASSQLAGFSYNEQFF
>TRBV20-1|TRBD1|TRBJ2-1|once
TGCAGTCAAAACGGACAGGGGGATCCATTCAATGAGCAGTTCTTC
CSQNGQGDPFNEQFF
>TRBV7-9|-|TRBJ2-1|-
TGTGCCAGCAGCCCCCTTTATTCTGATGAGCAGTTCTTC
CASSPLYSDEQFF
>TRBV23-1|TRBD1|TRBJ1-5|-
TGCGCCAGCGCTTCCACAGGGGGAAGGGGCAATCAGCCCCAGCATTTT
CASASTGGRGNQPQHF
>TRBV28|-|TRBJ1-4|once
TGTGCCAGCACCGCAGCAACTAATGAAAAACTGTTTTTT
CASTAATNEKLFF
>TRBV29-1|-|TRBJ2-7|-
TGCAGCGCCCGAACTAAGGGGATCTACGAGCAGTACTTC
CSARTKGIYEQYF